This T cell receptor beta chain was profiled in a study of graft-versus-host responses after intestinal transplantation. Study-level background: Isolated intestinal, liver-intestinal, or multivisceral transplants were what recipients had. Anti-thymocyte globulin induction was given to all recipients, followed by tacrolimus and steroids for about 3 years.

This CDR3 contains 16 residues. This table comes from immunoSEQ multiplex PCR, and its TCRdb copy is limited to in-frame clones, with some not included. The sample includes around 100,000 clones, 90% to 95% of them seen just once. Comments on this clone: What it recognizes is unknown.

This chain connects TRBV1 to TRBJ2-5; TRBD2, as called in the table, went unchecked against the DNA. TRBV1 is tagged as a pseudogene. The sample here was unstimulated CD8+ T cells sorted from spleen or lymph node cells, taken before transplant. The source is a human donor who was the organ donor for an intestinal transplant. CDR3 protein: CTSSRGLAGNQETQYF. The CDR3 DNA reads TGCACCAGCAGCCGCGGACTAGCGGGAAACCAAGAGACCCAGTACTTC.